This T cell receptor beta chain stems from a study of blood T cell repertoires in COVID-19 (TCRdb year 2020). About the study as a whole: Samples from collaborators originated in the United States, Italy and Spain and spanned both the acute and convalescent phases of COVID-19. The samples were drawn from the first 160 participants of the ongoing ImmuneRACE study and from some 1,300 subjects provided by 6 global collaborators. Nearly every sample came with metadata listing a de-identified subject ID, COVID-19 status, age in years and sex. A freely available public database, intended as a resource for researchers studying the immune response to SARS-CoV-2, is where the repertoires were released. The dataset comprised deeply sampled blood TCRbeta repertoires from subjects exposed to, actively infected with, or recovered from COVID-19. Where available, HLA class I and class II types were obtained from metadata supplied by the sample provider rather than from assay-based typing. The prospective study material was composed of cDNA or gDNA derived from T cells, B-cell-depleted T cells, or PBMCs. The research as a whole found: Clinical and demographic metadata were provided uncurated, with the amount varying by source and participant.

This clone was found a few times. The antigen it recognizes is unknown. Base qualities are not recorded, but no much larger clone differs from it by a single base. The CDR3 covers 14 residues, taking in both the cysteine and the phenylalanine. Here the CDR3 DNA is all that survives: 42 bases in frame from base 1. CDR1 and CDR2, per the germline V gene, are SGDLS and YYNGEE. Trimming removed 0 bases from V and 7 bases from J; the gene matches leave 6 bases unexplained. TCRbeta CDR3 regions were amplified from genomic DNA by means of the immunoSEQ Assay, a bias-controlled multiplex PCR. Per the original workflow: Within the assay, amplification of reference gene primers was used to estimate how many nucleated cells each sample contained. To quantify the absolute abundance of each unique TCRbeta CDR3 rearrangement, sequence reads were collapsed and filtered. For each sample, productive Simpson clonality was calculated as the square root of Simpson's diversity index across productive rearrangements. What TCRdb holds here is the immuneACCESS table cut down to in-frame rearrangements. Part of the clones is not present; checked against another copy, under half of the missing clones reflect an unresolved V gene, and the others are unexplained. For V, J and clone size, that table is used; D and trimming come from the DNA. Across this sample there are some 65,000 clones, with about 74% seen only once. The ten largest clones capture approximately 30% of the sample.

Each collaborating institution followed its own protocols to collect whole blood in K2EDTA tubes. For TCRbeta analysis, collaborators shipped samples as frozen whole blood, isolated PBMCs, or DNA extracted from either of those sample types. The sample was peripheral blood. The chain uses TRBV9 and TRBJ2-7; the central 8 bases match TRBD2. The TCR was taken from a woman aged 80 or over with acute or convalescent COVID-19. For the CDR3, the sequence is CASSVDGRANEQYF. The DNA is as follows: TGTGCCAGCAGCGTAGACGGGAGGGCCAATGAGCAGTACTTC.